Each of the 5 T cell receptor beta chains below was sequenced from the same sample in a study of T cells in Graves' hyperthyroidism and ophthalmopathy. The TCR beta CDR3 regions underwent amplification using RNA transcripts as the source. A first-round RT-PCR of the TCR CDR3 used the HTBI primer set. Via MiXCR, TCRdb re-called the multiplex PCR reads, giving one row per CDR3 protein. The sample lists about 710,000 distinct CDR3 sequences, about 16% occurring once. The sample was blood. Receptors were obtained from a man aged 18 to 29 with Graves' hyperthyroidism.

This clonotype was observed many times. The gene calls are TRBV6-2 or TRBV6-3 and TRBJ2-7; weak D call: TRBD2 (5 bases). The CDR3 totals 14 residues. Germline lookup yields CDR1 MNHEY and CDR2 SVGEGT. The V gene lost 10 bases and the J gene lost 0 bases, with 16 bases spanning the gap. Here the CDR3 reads CATTTTGSSYEQYF. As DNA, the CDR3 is TGTGCCACCACGACGACGGGAAGCTCCTACGAGCAGTACTTC.

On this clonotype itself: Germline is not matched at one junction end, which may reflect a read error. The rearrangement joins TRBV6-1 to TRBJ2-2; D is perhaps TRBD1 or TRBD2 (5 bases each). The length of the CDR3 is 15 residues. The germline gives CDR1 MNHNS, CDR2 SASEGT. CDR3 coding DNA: TGTGCCAGCAGCCCACAGGATTCCGGAACCGGGGAGCTGTTTTTC. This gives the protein CASSPQDSGTGELFF.

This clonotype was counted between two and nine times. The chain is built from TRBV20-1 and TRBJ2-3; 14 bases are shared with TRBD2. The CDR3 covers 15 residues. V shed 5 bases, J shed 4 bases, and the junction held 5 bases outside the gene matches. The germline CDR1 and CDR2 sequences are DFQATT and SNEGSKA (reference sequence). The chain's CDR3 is CSASGLAGGPDTQYF. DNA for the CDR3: TGCAGTGCTTCCGGACTAGCGGGAGGCCCAGATACGCAGTATTTT.

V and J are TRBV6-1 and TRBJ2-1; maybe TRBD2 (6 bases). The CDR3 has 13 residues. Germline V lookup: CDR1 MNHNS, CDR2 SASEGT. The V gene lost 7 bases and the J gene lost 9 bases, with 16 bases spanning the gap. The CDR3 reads CASTRSGSPEQFF. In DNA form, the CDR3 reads TGTGCCAGCACCCGATCCGGGAGTCCTGAGCAGTTCTTC.

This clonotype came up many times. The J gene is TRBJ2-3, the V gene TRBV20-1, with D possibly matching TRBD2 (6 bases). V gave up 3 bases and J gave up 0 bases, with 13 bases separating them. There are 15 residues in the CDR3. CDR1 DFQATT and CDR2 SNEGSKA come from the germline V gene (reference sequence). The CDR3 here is CSASVELASTDTQYF. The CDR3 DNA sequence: TGCAGTGCTAGTGTGGAACTAGCTAGCACAGATACGCAGTATTTT.